The 11 T cell receptor beta chains below all came from one sample that was sequenced in a study of metastatic and nonmetastatic thyroid tumors. Thyroid surgery took place with no prior treatment in any patient. MiXCR reprocessed the PCR reads for TCRdb. The repertoire holds roughly 13,000 clones, with approximately 30% as singletons. Input material: tumor tissue. All receptors come from a female donor with papillary thyroid cancer or a benign thyroid nodule (not recorded which). Some clones in this sample may be carry-over from other donors' samples.

The chain uses TRBV2 and TRBJ2-7; tentatively, D is TRBD2 (5 bases). The CDR3 totals 14 residues. The germline CDR1 and CDR2 sequences are SNHLY and FYNNEI. V shed 6 bases and J shed 3 bases, with 15 bases lying between them. The CDR3 region is CASSSVTGIYEQYF. The CDR3 DNA sequence: TGTGCCAGCAGCTCCGTGACGGGGATCTACGAGCAGTACTTC.

This clone rates as medium-sized. The chain links TRBV20-1 to TRBJ1-1; 9 positions match TRBD1. V trimming: 5 bases; J trimming: 4 bases; junction bases outside the gene matches: 11. Per germline, CDR1 DFQATT and CDR2 SNEGSKA (reference sequence). This CDR3 spans 15 amino acids. CDR3 sequence: CSAETGGGLATEAFF. The CDR3 coding sequence is TGCAGTGCTGAGACAGGGGGTGGGTTAGCCACTGAAGCTTTCTTT.

V usage is TRBV2 and J usage is TRBJ2-7; D possibly corresponds to TRBD2 (5 bases). This CDR3 has 11 amino acids. Trimming left V 5 bases short and J 7 bases short, with 9 bases between. CDR1 and CDR2 from the germline V gene are SNHLY and FYNNEI. CDR3 sequence: CASSRTGEQYF. The CDR3, as DNA: TGTGCCAGCAGTCGGACGGGAGAGCAGTACTTC.

By sample share, this clone is medium-sized. This chain connects TRBV11-2 to TRBJ1-5; 8 bases are a match to TRBD1. This CDR3 is 15 amino acids long. Losses at the gene ends were 1 base for V and 4 bases for J; bases not matched to a gene: 3. Germline V gene sequence: CDR1 SGHAT, CDR2 FQNNGV. The CDR3 nucleotides read TGTGCCAGCAGCTTAGCCAGGGGGCGAAATCAGCCCCAGCATTTT. It specifies CASSLARGRNQPQHF.

This clone was counted ten times or more. The genes are TRBV2 and TRBJ2-7, with unresolved D. V lost 6 bases to trimming and J lost 7 bases, with 16 bases between them. Germline-derived CDR1 and CDR2 are SNHLY and FYNNEI. The CDR3 contains 13 residues. The CDR3 loop reads CASRPPSANEQYF. CDR3 bases: TGTGCCAGCAGGCCGCCCTCCGCAAATGAGCAGTACTTC.

This clone was seen many times. J is TRBJ2-2 and V is TRBV19; the D gene is possibly TRBD1 (6 bases). CDR1 is LNHDA, CDR2 SQIVND, per germline (reference sequence). Trimming left V 5 bases short and J 0 bases short, with 10 bases between. This CDR3 has 15 residues. In DNA, the CDR3 is TGTGCCAGTAGTGCGCAGGGGCCGAACACCGGGGAGCTGTTTTTT. It codes for CASSAQGPNTGELFF.

V and J are TRBV7-2 and TRBJ1-1, with a weak D call TRBD1 (6 bases). Trimming pared 0 bases from V and 7 bases from J, leaving 9 bases between. This CDR3 contains 13 residues. Germline values: CDR1 SGHTA, CDR2 FQGNSA. Here the CDR3 DNA reads TGTGCCAGCAGCTTAGCATCAGGGGTTGAAGCTTTCTTT. Translation: CASSLASGVEAFF.

This rearrangement joins TRBV12-3 or TRBV12-4 to TRBJ2-1; 7 bases agree with TRBD2. With 11 bases clipped from V and 15 bases from J, the junction kept 10 bases outside the gene matches. The CDR3 length is 10 residues. The CDR3 loop is CAVGREWLFF. In DNA form, the CDR3 reads TGTGCCGTCGGGCGGGAGTGGTTGTTCTTC.

Many counts were recorded for this clone. DNA of the CDR3: TGTGCCAGCAAAGGGACAGGCCACACAGATACGCAGTATTTT. Its protein is CASKGTGHTDTQYF. The J gene is TRBJ2-3, the V gene TRBV5-4, with 8 nucleotides matching TRBD1. After removal of 6 bases from V and 2 bases from J, the junction contained 5 bases not matched to a gene. The CDR3 sequence is 14 residues long. The V gene's germline CDR1 is SGHNT and CDR2 YYREEE (reference sequence).

With regard to this clone: The conserved closing phenylalanine or tryptophan is absent in this CDR3, likely reflecting a read error. Because the CDR3's place on the DNA is in doubt, the DNA is left out and the CDR3 is given as listed by TCRdb. V usage is TRBV7-3 and J usage is TRBJ2-2; TRBD1, as called in the table, went unchecked against the DNA. Looked up from germline, CDR1 is SGHTA and CDR2 is FQGTGA. The CDR3 region is 10 residues in length, termini included. CDR3 sequence: CASSPGRDRG.

The chain uses TRBV11-2 and TRBJ2-3; 12 bases align to TRBD2. Looked up from germline, CDR1 is SGHAT and CDR2 is FQNNGV. CDR3 length: 16 residues. V was clipped by 2 bases and J by 3 bases; unmatched bases: 3. CDR3 amino acids: CASSLLAGGPTDTQYF. In DNA, the CDR3 is TGTGCCAGCAGCTTACTAGCGGGAGGGCCAACAGATACGCAGTATTTT.